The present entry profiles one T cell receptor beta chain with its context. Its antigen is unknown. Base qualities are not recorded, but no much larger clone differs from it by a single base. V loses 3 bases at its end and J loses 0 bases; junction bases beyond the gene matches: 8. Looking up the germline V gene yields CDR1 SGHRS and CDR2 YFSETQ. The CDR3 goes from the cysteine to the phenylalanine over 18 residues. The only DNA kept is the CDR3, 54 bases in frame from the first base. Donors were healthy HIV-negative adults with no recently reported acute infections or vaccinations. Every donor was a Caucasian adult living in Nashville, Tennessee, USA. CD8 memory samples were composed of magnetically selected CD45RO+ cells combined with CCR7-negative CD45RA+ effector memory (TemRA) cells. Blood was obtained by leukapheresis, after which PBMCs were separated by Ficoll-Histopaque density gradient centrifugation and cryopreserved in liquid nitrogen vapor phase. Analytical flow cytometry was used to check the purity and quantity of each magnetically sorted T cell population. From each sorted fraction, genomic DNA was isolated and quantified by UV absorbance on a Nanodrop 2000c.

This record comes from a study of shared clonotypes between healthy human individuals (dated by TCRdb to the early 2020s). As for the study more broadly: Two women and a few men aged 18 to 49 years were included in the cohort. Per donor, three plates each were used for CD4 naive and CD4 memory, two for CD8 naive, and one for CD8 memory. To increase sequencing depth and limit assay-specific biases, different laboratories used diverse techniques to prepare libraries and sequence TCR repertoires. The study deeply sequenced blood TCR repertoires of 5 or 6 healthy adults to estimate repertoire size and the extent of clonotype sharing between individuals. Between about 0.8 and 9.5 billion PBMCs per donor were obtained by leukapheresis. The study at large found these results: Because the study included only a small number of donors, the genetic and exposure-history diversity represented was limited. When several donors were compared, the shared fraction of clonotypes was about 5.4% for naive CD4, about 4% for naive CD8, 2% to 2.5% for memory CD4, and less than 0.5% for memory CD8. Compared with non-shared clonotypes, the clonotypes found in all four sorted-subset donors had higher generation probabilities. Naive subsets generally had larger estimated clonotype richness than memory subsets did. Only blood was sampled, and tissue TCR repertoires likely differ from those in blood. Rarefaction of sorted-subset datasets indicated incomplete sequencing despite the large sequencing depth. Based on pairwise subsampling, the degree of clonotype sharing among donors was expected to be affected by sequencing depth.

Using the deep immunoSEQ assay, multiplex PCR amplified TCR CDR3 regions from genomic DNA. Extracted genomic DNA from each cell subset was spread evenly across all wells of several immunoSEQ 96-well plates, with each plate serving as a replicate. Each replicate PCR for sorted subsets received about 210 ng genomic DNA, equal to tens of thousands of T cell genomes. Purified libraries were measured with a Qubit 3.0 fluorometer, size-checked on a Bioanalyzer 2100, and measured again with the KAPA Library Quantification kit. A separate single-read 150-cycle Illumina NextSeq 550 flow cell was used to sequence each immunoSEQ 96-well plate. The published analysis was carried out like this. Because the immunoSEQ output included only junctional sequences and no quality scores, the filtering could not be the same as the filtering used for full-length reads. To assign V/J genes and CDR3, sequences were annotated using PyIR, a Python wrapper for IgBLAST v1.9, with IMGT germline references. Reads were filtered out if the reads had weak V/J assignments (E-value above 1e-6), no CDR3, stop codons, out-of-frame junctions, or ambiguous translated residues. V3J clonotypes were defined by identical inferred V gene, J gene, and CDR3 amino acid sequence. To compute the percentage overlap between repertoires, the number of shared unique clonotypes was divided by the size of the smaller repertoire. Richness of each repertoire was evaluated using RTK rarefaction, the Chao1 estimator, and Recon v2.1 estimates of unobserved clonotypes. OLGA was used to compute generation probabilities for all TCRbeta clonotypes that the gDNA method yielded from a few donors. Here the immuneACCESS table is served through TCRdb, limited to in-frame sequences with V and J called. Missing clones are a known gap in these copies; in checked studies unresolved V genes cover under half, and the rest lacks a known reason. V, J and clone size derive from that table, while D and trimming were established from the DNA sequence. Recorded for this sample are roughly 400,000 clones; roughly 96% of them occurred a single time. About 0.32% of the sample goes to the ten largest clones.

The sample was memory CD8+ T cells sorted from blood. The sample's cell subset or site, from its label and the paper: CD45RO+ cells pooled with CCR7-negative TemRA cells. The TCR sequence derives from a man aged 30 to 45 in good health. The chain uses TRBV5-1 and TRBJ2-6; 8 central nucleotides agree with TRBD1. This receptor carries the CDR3 CASSSPQGALSGANVLTF. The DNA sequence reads TGCGCCAGCAGCTCTCCTCAGGGGGCCCTCTCTGGGGCCAACGTCCTGACTTTC.